The 24 T cell receptor beta chains listed next were all sequenced from one sample in a study of CD8+ T cells in alopecia areata. Treatment of the sample: oral pan-JAK inhibitor, 5-10 mg twice daily. The study team obtained lesional scalp punch biopsies and peripheral blood from alopecia areata patients. Sequencing used cDNA as its template, made by extracting RNA and reverse transcribing it. Only in-frame clones appear in the TCRdb table, and some are missing; sequencing was by immunoSEQ multiplex PCR. The sample holds about 4,400 clones; around 60% are singletons and the top ten take approximately 10%. Sequencing was performed on skin, taken at week 4, from a patient treated with tofacitinib. All receptors derive from a human donor with alopecia areata.

The chain is built from TRBV6-8 and TRBJ1-3; unclear D gene. Per the germline V gene, CDR1 is MNHGY and CDR2 is SAAAGT. The CDR3 contains 14 residues. Deletions cut 4 bases from V and 0 bases from J, with 7 bases between. CDR3 sequence reads: CASSLQNSGNTIYF. CDR3 sequence (DNA): TGTGCCAGCAGTTTACAGAACTCTGGAAACACCATATATTTT.

The J gene is TRBJ2-2, the V gene TRBV7-9; D call uncertain. Between the trimmed V and J ends, which lost 5 bases and 5 bases, there was a span of 9 bases. The CDR3 contains 13 residues. The germline CDR1 and CDR2 sequences are SEHNR and FQNEAQ (reference sequence). The CDR3 sequence: CASSKDQTGELFF. The CDR3 DNA reads as TGTGCCAGCAGCAAGGACCAAACCGGGGAGCTGTTTTTT. The full variable domain, completed using reference TRBV7-9 and TRBJ2-2, is DTGVSQNPRHKITKRGQNVTFRCDPISEHNRLYWYRQTLGQGPEFLTYFQNEAQLEKSRLLSDRFSAERPKGSFSTLEIQRTEQGDSAMYLCASSKDQTGELFFGEGSRLTVL.

The chain uses TRBV5-1 and TRBJ1-1; D remains ambiguous. The CDR3 covers 13 residues. The V end was cut by 2 bases, the J end by 0 bases, with 5 bases between. Looked up from germline, CDR1 is SGHRS and CDR2 is YFSETQ. The CDR3 loop is CASSLYMNTEAFF. CDR3 nucleotide sequence: TGCGCCAGCAGCTTATATATGAACACTGAAGCTTTCTTT. Full variable domain (outside the CDR3, taken from reference TRBV5-1 and TRBJ1-1): KAGVTQTPRYLIKTRGQQVTLSCSPISGHRSVSWYQQTPGQGLQFLFEYFSETQRNKGNFPGRFSGRQFSNSRSEMNVSTLELGDSALYLCASSLYMNTEAFFGQGTRLTVV.

The rearrangement links TRBV27 to TRBJ2-7; the D is unclear. V was pared by 7 bases and J by 0 bases, with 10 bases between. The CDR3 loop spans 13 amino acids. The germline CDR1 and CDR2 sequences are MNHEY and SMNVEV (reference sequence). The CDR3 sequence is CASTEPSSYEQYF. DNA for the CDR3: TGTGCCAGCACTGAGCCGAGCTCCTACGAGCAGTACTTC.

This clone was recorded a few times. The V gene is TRBV9, the J gene TRBJ2-2; D is unclear. The V gene's germline CDR1 is SGDLS and CDR2 YYNGEE. The ends were cut back, 7 bases at V and 3 bases at J, with 19 bases in the middle. This CDR3 region has 16 residues. The CDR3 loop reads CASGESSPPHTGELFF. For the CDR3, the DNA is TGTGCCAGCGGAGAAAGCTCTCCGCCCCACACCGGGGAGCTGTTTTTT. Full variable domain (rest looked up from reference TRBV9 and TRBJ2-2): DSGVTQTPKHLITATGQRVTLRCSPRSGDLSVYWYQQSLDQGLQFLIQYYNGEERAKGNILERFSAQQFPDLHSELNLSSLELGDSALYFCASGESSPPHTGELFFGEGSRLTVL.

This chain joins TRBV5-1 and TRBJ2-5, with TRBD2 identical over 7 bases. Germline V lookup: CDR1 SGHRS, CDR2 YFSETQ. The ends lost 0 bases at V and 2 bases at J; junction bases unmatched: 4. The CDR3 spans 15 residues. CDR3 sequence reads: CASSLGGSRQETQYF. The CDR3 coding sequence is TGCGCCAGCAGCTTGGGCGGGAGTAGGCAAGAGACCCAGTACTTC.

This clone came up once. J is TRBJ1-1 and V is TRBV4-1, with a weak D call TRBD1 (5 bases). This CDR3 spans 16 amino acids. The V gene lost 3 bases and the J gene lost 8 bases, with 22 bases spanning the gap. Germline V lookup: CDR1 MGHRA, CDR2 YSYEKL. The CDR3 region is CASSQAYRTPSPEAFF. CDR3 nucleotide sequence: TGCGCCAGCAGCCAGGCCTACCGGACACCTTCTCCCGAAGCTTTCTTT.

This clone was counted only a few times. This chain connects TRBV2 to TRBJ2-1; 8 bases are shared with TRBD1. Germline CDR1 is SNHLY and CDR2 is FYNNEI. Trimming at V came to 4 bases and at J to 7 bases, leaving 9 bases not matched to a gene. The CDR3 extends over 15 amino acids. The CDR3 is CASSVLTGGLNEQFF. The CDR3 region has the DNA TGTGCCAGCAGTGTTCTTACAGGGGGATTAAATGAGCAGTTCTTC. The entire variable domain, with the rest obtained from reference TRBV2 and TRBJ2-1, is as follows: EPEVTQTPSHQVTQMGQEVILRCVPISNHLYFYWYRQILGQKVEFLVSFYNNEISEKSEIFDDQFSVERPDGSNFTLKIRSTKLEDSAMYFCASSVLTGGLNEQFFGPGTRLTVL.

This rearrangement joins TRBV4-1 to TRBJ1-1; D call uncertain. Looked up from germline, CDR1 is MGHRA and CDR2 is YSYEKL. The CDR3 length is 16 residues. Between the trimmed V and J ends, which lost 1 base and 0 bases, there was a span of 12 bases. CDR3 in DNA: TGCGCCAGCAGCCAAGGTCAGGACCGAATGAACACTGAAGCTTTCTTT. As protein: CASSQGQDRMNTEAFF.

V gene TRBV19 combines with J gene TRBJ2-3; 10 nucleotides align to TRBD2. The CDR3 runs to 18 residues. V shed 4 bases and J 4 bases; nucleotides not matched to a gene: 14. CDR1 is LNHDA, CDR2 SQIVND, per germline (reference sequence). The CDR3 DNA is TGTGCCAGTAGTAGTCCTAGCGGGAGAAGAGGATTCGCAGATACGCAGTATTTT. This gives the protein CASSSPSGRRGFADTQYF.

This chain links TRBV11-2 with TRBJ1-4; D unclear. The CDR3 has 15 residues. Germline CDR1 and CDR2: SGHAT and FQNNGV. The V gene lost 5 bases and the J gene lost 0 bases, with 10 bases spanning the gap. The CDR3: CASSLRDATNEKLFF. The CDR3 DNA reads TGTGCCAGCAGCCTAAGGGATGCAACTAATGAAAAACTGTTTTTT.

A few counts support this clone. The chain joins TRBV7-8 to TRBJ2-3; D not resolved. CDR3 length equals 15 residues. Germline lookup yields CDR1 SGHVS and CDR2 FQNEAQ. The V end lost 3 bases, the J end lost 0 bases, and 10 bases lay between the germline ends. The CDR3 region is CASSFRMDSTDTQYF. DNA of the CDR3: TGTGCCAGCAGCTTCCGGATGGACAGCACAGATACGCAGTATTTT.

This rearrangement joins TRBV5-6 to TRBJ2-7; 7 nucleotides match TRBD1. J lost 2 bases, V lost 4 bases, and 9 bases had no gene match. CDR1 and CDR2 from the germline V gene are SGHDT and YYEEEE. The CDR3 totals 15 residues. CDR3 bases: TGTGCCAGCAGCCTAAACCCGGGACAGACCTACGAGCAGTACTTC. This codes for CASSLNPGQTYEQYF.

The rearrangement joins TRBV5-5 to TRBJ1-1, with 7 positions matching TRBD1. The J segment lost 1 base and the V segment lost 0 bases, leaving 6 bases of the junction unmatched. Germline V lookup: CDR1 SGHKS, CDR2 YYEKEE (reference sequence). The CDR3 consists of 16 residues. The CDR3 protein is CASSLVPGGTNTEAFF. DNA for the CDR3: TGTGCCAGCAGCTTGGTCCCAGGGGGAACGAACACTGAAGCTTTCTTT.

The CDR3 region is CASRRGQGDPYEQYF. DNA of the CDR3: TGTGCCAGCAGGAGGGGACAGGGGGACCCCTACGAGCAGTACTTC. This chain links TRBV6-1 with TRBJ2-7; 11 nucleotides match TRBD1. V lost 6 bases and J lost 2; bases outside the gene matches: 6. The V gene's germline CDR1 is MNHNS and CDR2 SASEGT. The CDR3 sequence is 15 residues long.

This chain joins TRBV5-3 and TRBJ2-1; either TRBD1 or TRBD2 may fit D (6 bases each). TRBV5-3 is treated as an ORF (open reading frame) with a function not yet certain. This CDR3 comprises 15 residues. V lost 6 bases to trimming and J lost 3 bases, with 16 bases between them. Here the CDR3 DNA reads TGTGCCAGAACGGGGGCCGGCCGCTGCTACAATGAGCAGTTCTTC. This codes for CARTGAGRCYNEQFF.

This clone showed up just a few times. The V and J genes are TRBV7-3 and TRBJ2-2, with D perhaps matching TRBD2 (5 bases). Germline V gene lookup returns CDR1 SGHTA and CDR2 FQGTGA. The CDR3 covers 15 residues. The ends were cut back, 5 bases at V and 9 bases at J, with 19 bases in the middle. The CDR3 DNA reads TGTGCCAGCAGCCCGCTCGGCGGGTACCGCAGGGAGCTGTTTTTT. Translated, it gives CASSPLGGYRRELFF.

The V gene is TRBV9, the J gene TRBJ2-7, with 9 bases aligning to TRBD2. V lost 4 bases to trimming and J lost 3 bases; unmatched junction nucleotides: 8. Per germline, CDR1 SGDLS and CDR2 YYNGEE. The CDR3 contains 15 residues. Here the CDR3 DNA reads TGTGCCAGCAGCCCGGAAGCGGGAGGCTTCTACGAGCAGTACTTC. Translation: CASSPEAGGFYEQYF.

Comments on this clone: The junction and the germline gene differ at one end; a read error may be behind it. J is TRBJ2-2 and V is TRBV9; TRBD1 aligns across 9 bases. CDR3 length equals 15 residues. The germline CDR1 and CDR2 sequences are SGDLS and YYNGEE. In DNA, the CDR3 is TGTGCCAGCAGCACCGGGACAGGGAACGCCGGGGAGCTGTTTTTT. The encoded protein is CASSTGTGNAGELFF.

This clone was observed a few times. This chain joins TRBV7-8 and TRBJ2-7, with 7 bases fitting TRBD1. Germline lookup yields CDR1 SGHVS and CDR2 FQNEAQ. Trimming cost V 3 bases and J 3 bases; bases outside gene matches: 2. The CDR3 has 13 amino acids. This CDR3 reads CASSFDRDYEQYF. CDR3 bases: TGTGCCAGCAGCTTCGACAGGGACTACGAGCAGTACTTC.

This chain joins TRBV6-5 and TRBJ1-6; unclear D gene. The CDR3 totals 15 residues. With 5 bases removed from V and 11 bases from J, the gap between germline ends came to 19 bases. The germline gives CDR1 MNHEY, CDR2 SVGAGI. CDR3 sequence: CASSLTTSSKAPLHF. CDR3 nucleotide sequence: TGTGCCAGCAGTCTCACGACATCATCCAAGGCACCCCTCCACTTT.

The rearrangement uses TRBV7-7 and TRBJ2-3; TRBD2 agrees at 7 bases. The CDR3 is made up of 15 amino acids. Trimming removed 2 bases from V and 1 base from J; junction bases left unmatched: 3. Germline assignment: CDR1 SSHAT and CDR2 FNYEAQ (reference sequence). The CDR3: CASSLSAGGTDTQYF. The DNA of the CDR3 is TGTGCCAGCAGCTTATCGGCGGGAGGCACAGATACGCAGTATTTT.

This chain joins TRBV5-1 and TRBJ1-2; D gene ambiguous. CDR3 length equals 13 residues. The germline CDR1 and CDR2 sequences are SGHRS and YFSETQ. Deletions cut 3 bases from V and 2 bases from J, with 8 bases between. The CDR3 here is CASSSPPNYGYTF. The CDR3 coding sequence is TGCGCCAGCAGCTCCCCTCCCAACTATGGCTACACCTTC.

Concerning this clone itself: The sample contains more than one DNA sequence encoding this CDR3. The V and J genes are TRBV4-1 and TRBJ1-5; D is unresolved. CDR3 length: 15 amino acids. Germline CDR1 and CDR2: MGHRA and YSYEKL. V lost 0 bases and J 1 base, leaving 7 bases between the germline ends. CDR3 residues: CASSQEGNSNQPQHF. CDR3 bases: TGCGCCAGCAGCCAAGAGGGTAACAGCAATCAGCCCCAGCATTTT.